This T cell receptor beta chain came from a study of OX40 agonist ivuxolimab in advanced cancers. Across the whole study: Ivuxolimab, which is an agonistic anti-OX40 (CD134) antibody, was administered to the patients. Study results and caveats: Relative to CD4+, CD8+ T cells held more expanded clones on average.

V lost 4 bases, J lost 4 bases, and 11 bases lay in between. This CDR3 comprises 14 residues. Looked up from germline, CDR1 is SGHVS and CDR2 is FQNEAQ. The assay was immunoSEQ multiplex PCR, and TCRdb's table has in-frame clones only and misses some. In the table there are tens of thousands of clones, about 85% of which are singletons. As for this clone: Antigen: not known.

The sequencing used CD4+ or CD8+ T cells sorted from blood, collected in a trial of the OX40 agonist ivuxolimab. The clonotype originates from an adult with an advanced solid tumor such as melanoma, head and neck, liver or kidney cancer. The chain recombines TRBV7-8 with TRBJ1-5; D unclear. CDR3 bases: TGTGCCAGCAGCTCATTGGGGTGGAATCAGCCCCAGCATTTT. Its translation is CASSSLGWNQPQHF.